These 7 T cell receptor beta chains came from one sample sequenced in a study of cytomegalovirus exposure and HLA in healthy donors (dated by TCRdb to 2017 to 2019). Libraries were made using the immunoSEQ multiplex PCR assay. The multiplex PCR relied on a mix of 60 forward primers for TCR Vbeta segments and 13 reverse primers for TCR Jbeta segments. As stored in TCRdb, this immuneACCESS dataset retains in-frame rearrangements with V and J assigned. A fraction of the clones does not appear; measured against another copy, unresolved V genes explain less than half of the discrepancy, and the remainder lacks a known reason. This sample lists 82,000 or so clones; around 10% were detected once. The ten largest clones capture around 24% of the sample. Sequences were obtained from PBMCs. The source is a man in his sixties in good health and CMV-seropositive.

The chain is built from TRBV11-2 and TRBJ2-3, with 11 nucleotides matching TRBD1. The germline gives CDR1 SGHAT, CDR2 FQNNGV. The trim removed 7 bases at V and 5 bases at J, leaving 8 bases unmatched. The CDR3 length is 15 residues. The DNA of the CDR3 is TGTGCCAGCAACCCCGGGACAGGGGGGAGAGATACGCAGTATTTT. Amino acid sequence: CASNPGTGGRDTQYF.

This clone came up a few times. A junction end diverges from the germline sequence, so it may reflect a read error. The same CDR3 can be traced to other DNA sequences in this sample. The chain uses TRBV6-1 and TRBJ2-2; TRBD1 aligns across 7 bases. From germline, CDR1 is MNHNS and CDR2 SASEGT. This CDR3 comprises 13 residues. As DNA, the CDR3 is TGTGCCGGTCACGACTCGAACACAGGGGAGATGTTTTTT. This encodes CAGHDSNTGEMFF.

The CDR3 spells CSVEAGNTDTQYF. The CDR3 DNA is TGCAGCGTTGAGGCGGGGAACACAGATACGCAGTATTTT. The chain uses TRBV29-1 and TRBJ2-3; TRBD2 might be the D (6 bases). The CDR3 runs 13 residues. The V and J ends lost 3 bases and 2 bases respectively, with 9 bases between them. In germline, CDR1 is SQVTM, CDR2 ANQGSEA.

This rearrangement joins TRBV7-3 to TRBJ1-1; a possible D gene is TRBD1 (5 bases). Trimming pared 0 bases from V and 1 base from J, leaving 12 bases between. This CDR3 spans 16 amino acids. From germline, CDR1 is SGHTA and CDR2 FQGTGA. The CDR3 DNA reads as TGTGCCAGCAGCTTAACGGGGGGGACGGGGAACACTGAAGCTTTCTTT. This translates into CASSLTGGTGNTEAFF. Drawing the rest from reference TRBV7-3 and TRBJ1-1, the complete variable domain is GAGVSQTPSNKVTEKGKYVELRCDPISGHTALYWYRQSLGQGPEFLIYFQGTGAADDSGLPNDRFFAVRPEGSVSTLKIQRTERGDSAVYLCASSLTGGTGNTEAFFGQGTRLTVV.

The J gene is TRBJ2-2, the V gene TRBV19, with TRBD2 matching 8 bases. This CDR3 comprises 15 residues. With V trimmed by 3 bases and J by 4 bases, 4 bases remained unmatched. In germline, CDR1 is LNHDA, CDR2 SQIVND (reference sequence). The DNA for the CDR3 is TGTGCCAGTAGTATCCGCGGGGGGTTCACCGGGGAGCTGTTTTTT. Its protein product is CASSIRGGFTGELFF.

Only a few counts were recorded for this clone. The gene calls are TRBV28 and TRBJ2-1, with 10 bases matching TRBD2. J was trimmed by 1 base and V by 8 bases; bases with no gene match: 14. The CDR3 is 18 residues long. Looked up from germline, CDR1 is MDHEN and CDR2 is SYDVKM. The CDR3 here is CASYPPSGRDYSYNEQFF. CDR3 bases: TGTGCCAGCTACCCCCCCAGCGGGAGGGATTATTCCTACAATGAGCAGTTCTTC. Looking up the rest from reference TRBV28 and TRBJ2-1 gives the full variable domain: DVKVTQSSRYLVKRTGEKVFLECVQDMDHENMFWYRQDPGLGLRLIYFSYDVKMKEKGDIPEGYSVSREKKERFSLILESASTNQTSMYLCASYPPSGRDYSYNEQFFGPGTRLTVL.

This clone showed up just a few times. The chain is built from TRBV28 and TRBJ1-2; tentatively, D is TRBD1 (5 bases). Germline assignment: CDR1 MDHEN and CDR2 SYDVKM. The CDR3 is made up of 12 amino acids. V lost 5 bases to trimming and J lost 7 bases, with 11 bases between them. The CDR3 is CASSRPGGGYTF. The CDR3 DNA reads TGTGCCAGCAGTCGTCCCGGGGGTGGCTACACCTTC.